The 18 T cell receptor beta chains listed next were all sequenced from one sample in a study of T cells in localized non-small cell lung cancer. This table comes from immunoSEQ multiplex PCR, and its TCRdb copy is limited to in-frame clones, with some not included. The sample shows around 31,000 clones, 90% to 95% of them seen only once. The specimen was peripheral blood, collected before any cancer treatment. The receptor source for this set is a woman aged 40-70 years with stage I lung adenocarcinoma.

CDR3 protein: CASSGTTGGISYEQYF. The CDR3 coding sequence is TGCGCCAGCAGCGGTACGACTGGGGGAATAAGCTACGAGCAGTACTTC. The chain is built from TRBV5-1 and TRBJ2-7, with D perhaps assigned TRBD1 or TRBD2 (5 bases each). CDR1 is SGHRS and CDR2 is YFSETQ in the germline V gene. This CDR3 contains 16 residues. V shed 4 bases and J shed 3 bases, with 20 bases lying between them.

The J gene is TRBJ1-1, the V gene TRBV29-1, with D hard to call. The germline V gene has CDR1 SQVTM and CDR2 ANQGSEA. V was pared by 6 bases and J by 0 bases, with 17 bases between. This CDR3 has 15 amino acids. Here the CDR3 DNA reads TGCAGCGTCAAACCTCCTAACAGAGTGAACACTGAAGCTTTCTTT. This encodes CSVKPPNRVNTEAFF. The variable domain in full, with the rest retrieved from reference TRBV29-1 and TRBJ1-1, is SAVISQKPSRDICQRGTSLTIQCQVDSQVTMMFWYRQQPGQSLTLIATANQGSEATYESGFVIDKFPISRPNLTFSTLTVSNMSPEDSSIYLCSVKPPNRVNTEAFFGQGTRLTVV.

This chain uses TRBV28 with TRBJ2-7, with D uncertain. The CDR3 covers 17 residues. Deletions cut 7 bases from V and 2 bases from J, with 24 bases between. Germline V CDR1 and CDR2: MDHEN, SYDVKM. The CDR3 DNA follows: TGTGCCAGCATCGGCCTTTACTGGGCCGCCATTACCTACGAGCAGTACTTC. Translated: CASIGLYWAAITYEQYF.

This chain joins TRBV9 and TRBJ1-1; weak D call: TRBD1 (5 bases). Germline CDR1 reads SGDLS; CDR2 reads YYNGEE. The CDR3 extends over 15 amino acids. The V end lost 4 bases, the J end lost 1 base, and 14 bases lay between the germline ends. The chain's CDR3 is CASSRGRPTNTEAFF. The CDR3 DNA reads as TGTGCCAGCAGCCGGGGGAGGCCGACGAACACTGAAGCTTTCTTT. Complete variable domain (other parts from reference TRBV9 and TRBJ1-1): DSGVTQTPKHLITATGQRVTLRCSPRSGDLSVYWYQQSLDQGLQFLIQYYNGEERAKGNILERFSAQQFPDLHSELNLSSLELGDSALYFCASSRGRPTNTEAFFGQGTRLTVV.

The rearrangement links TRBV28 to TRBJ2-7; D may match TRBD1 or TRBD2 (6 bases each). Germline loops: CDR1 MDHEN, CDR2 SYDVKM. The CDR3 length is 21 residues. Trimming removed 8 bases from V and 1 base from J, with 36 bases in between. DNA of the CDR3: TGTGCCAGCCTCGAATTCAGGGCACTTTGGAGGGGGAAGGGGGATTCCTACGAGCAGTACTTC. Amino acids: CASLEFRALWRGKGDSYEQYF.

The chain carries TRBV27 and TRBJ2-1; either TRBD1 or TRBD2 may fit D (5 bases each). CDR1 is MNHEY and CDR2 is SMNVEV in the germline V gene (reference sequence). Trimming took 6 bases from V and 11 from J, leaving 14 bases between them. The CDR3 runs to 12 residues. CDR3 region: CASSRDQRKQFF. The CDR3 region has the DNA TGTGCCAGCAGCCGGGACCAACGAAAGCAGTTCTTC.

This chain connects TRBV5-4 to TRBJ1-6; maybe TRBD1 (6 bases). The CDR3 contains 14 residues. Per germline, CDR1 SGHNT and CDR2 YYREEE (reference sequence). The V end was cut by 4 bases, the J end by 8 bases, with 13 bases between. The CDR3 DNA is TGTGCCAGCAGCAAGGACAGTCGGGATTCACCCCTCCACTTT. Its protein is CASSKDSRDSPLHF.

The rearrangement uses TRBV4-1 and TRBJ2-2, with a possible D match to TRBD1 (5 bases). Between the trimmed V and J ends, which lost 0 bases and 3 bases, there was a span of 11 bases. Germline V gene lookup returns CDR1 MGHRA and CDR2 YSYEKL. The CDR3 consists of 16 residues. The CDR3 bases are TGCGCCAGCAGCCAAGATCCGGCCAGGGACACCGGGGAGCTGTTTTTT. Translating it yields CASSQDPARDTGELFF.

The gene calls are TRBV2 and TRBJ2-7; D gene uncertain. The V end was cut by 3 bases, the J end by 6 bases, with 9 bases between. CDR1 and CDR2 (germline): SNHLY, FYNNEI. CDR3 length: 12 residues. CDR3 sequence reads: CASSDSLFEQYF. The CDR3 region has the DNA TGTGCCAGCAGTGACTCGTTATTCGAGCAGTACTTC.

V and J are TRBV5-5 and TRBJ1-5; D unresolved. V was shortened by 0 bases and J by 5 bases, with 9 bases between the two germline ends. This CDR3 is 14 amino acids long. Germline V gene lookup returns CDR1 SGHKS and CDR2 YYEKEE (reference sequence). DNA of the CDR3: TGTGCCAGCAGCTTGGCTGGAGGTGATCAGCCCCAGCATTTT. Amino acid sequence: CASSLAGGDQPQHF. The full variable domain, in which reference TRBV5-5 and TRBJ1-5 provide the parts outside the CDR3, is DAGVTQSPTHLIKTRGQQVTLRCSPISGHKSVSWYQQVLGQGPQFIFQYYEKEERGRGNFPDRFSARQFPNYSSELNVNALLLGDSALYLCASSLAGGDQPQHFGDGTRLSIL.

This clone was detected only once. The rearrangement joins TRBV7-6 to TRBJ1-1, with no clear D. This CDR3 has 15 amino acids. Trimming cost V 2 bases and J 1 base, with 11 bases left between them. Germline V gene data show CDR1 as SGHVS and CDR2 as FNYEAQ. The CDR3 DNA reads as TGTGCCAGCAGCTTATCCCCGGGAACGAACACTGAAGCTTTCTTT. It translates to CASSLSPGTNTEAFF.

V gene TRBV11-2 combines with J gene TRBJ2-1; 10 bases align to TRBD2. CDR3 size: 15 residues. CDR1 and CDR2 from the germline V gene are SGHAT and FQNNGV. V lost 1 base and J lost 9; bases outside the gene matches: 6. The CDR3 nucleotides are TGTGCCAGCAGCTTAGTGACTAGCGGGTTCAGTGAGCAGTTCTTC. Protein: CASSLVTSGFSEQFF.

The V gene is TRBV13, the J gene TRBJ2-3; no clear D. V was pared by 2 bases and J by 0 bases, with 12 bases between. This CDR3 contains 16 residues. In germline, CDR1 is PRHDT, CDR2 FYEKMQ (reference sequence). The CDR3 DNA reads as TGTGCCAGCAGCTTAAGGGTTGCGCCTAGCACAGATACGCAGTATTTT. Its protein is CASSLRVAPSTDTQYF.

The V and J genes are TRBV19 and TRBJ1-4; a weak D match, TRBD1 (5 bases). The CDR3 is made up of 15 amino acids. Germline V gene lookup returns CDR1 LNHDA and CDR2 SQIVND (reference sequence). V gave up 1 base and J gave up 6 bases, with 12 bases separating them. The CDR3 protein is CASSIARAFDEKLFF. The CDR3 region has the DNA TGTGCCAGTAGTATAGCCAGGGCGTTCGATGAAAAACTGTTTTTT.

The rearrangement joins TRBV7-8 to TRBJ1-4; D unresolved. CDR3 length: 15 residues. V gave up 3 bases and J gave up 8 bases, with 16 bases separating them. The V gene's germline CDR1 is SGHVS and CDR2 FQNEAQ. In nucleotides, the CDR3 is TGTGCCAGCAGCTTGTTCGGAGGCTTAGGGGAAAAACTGTTTTTT. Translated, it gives CASSLFGGLGEKLFF.

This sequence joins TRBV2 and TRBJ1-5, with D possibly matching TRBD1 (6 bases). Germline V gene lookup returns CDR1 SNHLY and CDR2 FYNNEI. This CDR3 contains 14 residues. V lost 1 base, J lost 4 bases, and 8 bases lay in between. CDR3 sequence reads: CASSEEGGNQPQHF. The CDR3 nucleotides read TGTGCCAGCAGTGAAGAGGGGGGGAATCAGCCCCAGCATTTT.

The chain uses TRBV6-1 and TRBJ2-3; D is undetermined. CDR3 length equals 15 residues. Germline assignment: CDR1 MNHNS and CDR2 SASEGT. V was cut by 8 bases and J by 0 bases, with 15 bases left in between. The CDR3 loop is CASCADTTSTDTQYF. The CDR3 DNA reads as TGTGCCAGCTGTGCGGATACTACGAGCACAGATACGCAGTATTTT.

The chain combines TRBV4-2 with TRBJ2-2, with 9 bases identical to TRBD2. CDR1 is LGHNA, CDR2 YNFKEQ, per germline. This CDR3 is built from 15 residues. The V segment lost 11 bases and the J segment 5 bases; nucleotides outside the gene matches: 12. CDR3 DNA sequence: TGTGCCGTAAAAATAGCGGGAGCTTCGACCGGGGAGCTGTTTTTT. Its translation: CAVKIAGASTGELFF.